The sample holds many counts of the clone carrying this TCR beta chain. For TCRbeta, the library was prepared with unique molecular identifiers. Each CDR3 protein gets one entry after TCRdb re-called the PCR reads with MiXCR. The sample lists some 75,000 distinct CDR3 sequences, about 6.7% occurring once. This entry comes from a study of T-cell reconstitution after alpha-beta-depleted transplantation in children. The sample was PBMCs from the stem cell graft donor, taken from the stem cell graft. The clonotype was recovered from a human donor who donated a stem cell graft to a child with acute lymphoblastic leukemia.

The CDR3 is CSARTARSYYEQYF. CDR3 nucleotides: TGCAGTGCCAGGACAGCCAGATCTTACTACGAGCAGTACTTC. The V and J genes are TRBV20-1 and TRBJ2-7; perhaps TRBD1 as D (6 bases). Germline loops: CDR1 DFQATT, CDR2 SNEGSKA (reference sequence). V dropped 6 bases and J dropped 3 bases, with 18 bases sitting between them. The CDR3 contains 14 residues.